These 32 T cell receptor beta chains share one sample of origin, sequenced in a study of cytotoxic CD8 clonotypes in ibrutinib-treated CLL (dated by TCRdb to the early 2020s). Library generation was performed with the immunoSEQ multiplex PCR assay. TCRdb retrieved this table from immuneACCESS and kept in-frame rearrangements only. Not all clones are present; in checked studies, unresolved V genes account for under half, and no reason is known for the remainder. The table for this sample lists about 310,000 clones; roughly 85% of them were counted only once. The ten top clones hold about 6.7% of the sample. The material sequenced was PBMCs, taken before ibrutinib treatment. The receptors shown here come from a human donor with chronic lymphocytic leukemia.

The genes are TRBV6-6 and TRBJ1-2; D may be TRBD1 (5 bases). CDR3 length: 14 amino acids. The V gene's germline CDR1 is MNHNY and CDR2 SVGAGI (reference sequence). V was cut by 5 bases and J by 5 bases, with 15 bases left in between. The CDR3 nucleotides are TGTGCCAGCAGTCGGACGGGGGTCGGATATGGCTACACCTTC. It specifies CASSRTGVGYGYTF.

The chain combines TRBV27 with TRBJ2-3; the D call may be TRBD1 or TRBD2 (5 bases each). Germline values: CDR1 MNHEY, CDR2 SMNVEV (reference sequence). Trimming shortened V by 8 bases and J by 14 bases, and 17 bases separated the two germline ends. The CDR3 spans 11 residues. CDR3 DNA sequence: TGTGCCAGCGTCGGGGCAGGGTTGACGTATTTT. It specifies CASVGAGLTYF.

The J gene is TRBJ1-1, the V gene TRBV15, with TRBD1 as a possible D gene (5 bases). Germline CDR1 LNHNV, CDR2 YYDKDF (reference sequence). Between the trimmed V and J ends, which lost 1 base and 1 base, there was a span of 19 bases. CDR3 size: 18 residues. In DNA form, the CDR3 reads TGTGCCACCAGCAGAGTGGGGTCTTACAGCAGGGAGAACACTGAAGCTTTCTTT. It is translated as CATSRVGSYSRENTEAFF.

The V call is TRBV2, the J call TRBJ1-5; 7 nucleotides align to TRBD1. With V trimmed by 5 bases and J by 4 bases, 5 bases remained unmatched. The CDR3 contains 14 residues. Germline lookup yields CDR1 SNHLY and CDR2 FYNNEI. CDR3 in DNA: TGTGCCAGCAGTCACCGGGACAGAAATCAGCCCCAGCATTTT. It yields the protein CASSHRDRNQPQHF.

On this clone itself: The same CDR3 arises from other DNA sequences in this sample as well. V and J are TRBV2 and TRBJ2-7; no reliable D call. V shed 1 base and J shed 4 bases, with 2 bases lying between them. The germline CDR1 and CDR2 sequences are SNHLY and FYNNEI. This CDR3 contains 11 residues. The CDR3 nucleotides read TGTGCCAGCAGTGAAGTGTACGAGCAGTACTTC. The encoded protein is CASSEVYEQYF.

CDR3 sequence reads: CASSSRLAGGVGSYNEQFF. CDR3 DNA sequence: TGCGCCAGCAGCTCAAGACTAGCGGGAGGGGTTGGGTCCTACAATGAGCAGTTCTTC. The chain joins TRBV5-1 to TRBJ2-1; 14 nucleotides match TRBD2. The germline CDR1 and CDR2 sequences are SGHRS and YFSETQ. Trimming cost V 3 bases and J 1 base; bases outside gene matches: 9. This CDR3 region has 19 residues.

The J gene is TRBJ2-1, the V gene TRBV5-6; 10 nucleotides agree with TRBD1. In germline, CDR1 is SGHDT, CDR2 YYEEEE. This CDR3 has 16 residues. The V gene end was trimmed by 1 base and the J gene end by 5 bases; junction bases not matched to a gene: 6. In DNA, the CDR3 is TGTGCCAGCAGCTTGCTGAGGGACAGGGGTAACAATGAGCAGTTCTTC. It is translated as CASSLLRDRGNNEQFF.

The gene calls are TRBV6-1 and TRBJ2-7; D is possibly TRBD2 (6 bases). The germline gives CDR1 MNHNS, CDR2 SASEGT. The ends were cut back, 5 bases at V and 1 base at J, with 15 bases in the middle. The CDR3 length is 15 residues. The CDR3 coding sequence is TGTGCCAGCAGTAACCTAGCGAGCCTATCCTACGAGCAGTACTTC. Its translation is CASSNLASLSYEQYF.

V gene TRBV27 combines with J gene TRBJ2-1, with D perhaps matching TRBD1 (5 bases). Germline values: CDR1 MNHEY, CDR2 SMNVEV (reference sequence). The CDR3 is 16 amino acids. Trimming pared 5 bases from V and 1 base from J, leaving 15 bases between. CDR3 nucleotide sequence: TGTGCCAGCAGTCACCACAGGTGGAATTCCTACAATGAGCAGTTCTTC. Protein sequence: CASSHHRWNSYNEQFF.

The CDR3 here is CASSPSGRSGTDTQYF. Written as DNA, the CDR3 is TGTGCCAGCAGCCCAAGTGGGAGGTCGGGCACAGATACGCAGTATTTT. This chain joins TRBV11-3 and TRBJ2-3; tentative D call: TRBD2 (6 bases). V was trimmed by 5 bases and J by 1 base, leaving 16 bases between them. Germline V gene sequence: CDR1 SGHNT, CDR2 YENEEA. This CDR3 spans 16 amino acids.

This chain connects TRBV7-9 to TRBJ2-3; maybe TRBD2 (5 bases). V was cut by 4 bases and J by 2 bases, with 16 bases left in between. Germline assignment: CDR1 SEHNR and CDR2 FQNEAQ (reference sequence). The CDR3 is 16 amino acids. This chain's CDR3 is CASSSGQRQFTDTQYF. In DNA, the CDR3 is TGTGCCAGCAGCTCCGGCCAGCGGCAGTTCACAGATACGCAGTATTTT.

The chain couples TRBV19 to TRBJ2-5, with D maybe TRBD2 (6 bases). V was clipped by 5 bases and J by 4 bases, with 17 bases between them. The CDR3 has 15 amino acids. The germline gives CDR1 LNHDA, CDR2 SQIVND (reference sequence). The CDR3 DNA follows: TGTGCCAGTAGTTCGACGGGCGGGGTTGTAGAGACCCAGTACTTC. Protein: CASSSTGGVVETQYF.

The V gene is TRBV4-3, the J gene TRBJ2-1; TRBD2 agrees at 9 bases. The CDR3 extends over 15 amino acids. The J segment lost 9 bases and the V segment lost 1 base, leaving 7 bases of the junction unmatched. Germline CDR1 LGHNA, CDR2 YSLEER. CDR3 nucleotides: TGCGCCAGCAGCCAAGCTAGCGGGATTTCGGGTGAGCAGTTCTTC. Its translation is CASSQASGISGEQFF.

This chain connects TRBV4-1 to TRBJ1-2, with TRBD1 matching over 8 bases. J gave up 0 bases and V 4 bases, and 10 bases lay outside the gene matches. Per germline, CDR1 MGHRA and CDR2 YSYEKL. The CDR3 has 17 amino acids. The CDR3 DNA reads TGCGCCAGCAGCCCCTGGACAGGGACAGAGGCTAACTATGGCTACACCTTC. This codes for CASSPWTGTEANYGYTF.

The chain carries TRBV10-3 and TRBJ1-1, with D possibly TRBD1 on 5 matching bases. Trimming removed 8 bases from V and 0 bases from J, with 10 bases in between. CDR1 is ENHRY and CDR2 is SYGVKD in the germline V gene. This CDR3 has 13 amino acids. As DNA, the CDR3 is TGTGCCATCGCGAGACAGATGAACACTGAAGCTTTCTTT. It codes for CAIARQMNTEAFF.

This clone was observed a handful of times. The V gene is TRBV5-1, the J gene TRBJ2-5, with 8 bases matching TRBD2. The CDR3 extends over 13 amino acids. Germline V lookup: CDR1 SGHRS, CDR2 YFSETQ. The junction had 6 bases not matched to a gene; V was cut back by 6 bases and J by 5 bases. DNA of the CDR3: TGCGCCAGCAAGGGCGGGAGGCAGGAGACCCAGTACTTC. Translated: CASKGGRQETQYF.

The chain links TRBV5-1 to TRBJ1-2; TRBD1 is a possible D gene (5 bases). The V gene's germline CDR1 is SGHRS and CDR2 YFSETQ. Trimming shortened V by 0 bases and J by 4 bases, and 10 bases separated the two germline ends. CDR3 length: 14 residues. The CDR3 spells CASSLVGAVYGYTF. CDR3 in DNA: TGCGCCAGCAGCTTGGTAGGGGCGGTCTATGGCTACACCTTC.

This chain uses TRBV19 with TRBJ1-5; TRBD1 agrees at 7 bases. With 4 bases clipped from V and 0 bases from J, the junction kept 3 bases outside the gene matches. Germline V gene sequence: CDR1 LNHDA, CDR2 SQIVND (reference sequence). The CDR3 has 15 residues. The CDR3 DNA is TGTGCCAGTAGTAAGGACAGGTATAGCAATCAGCCCCAGCATTTT. It yields the protein CASSKDRYSNQPQHF.

This CDR3 reads CASSPGRMASEQYF. For the CDR3, the DNA is TGTGCCAGCAGCCCAGGCCGCATGGCGAGCGAGCAGTACTTC. V and J are TRBV4-2 and TRBJ2-7; D not certain. V was pared by 4 bases and J by 6 bases, with 16 bases between. The CDR3 spans 14 residues. Germline V gene data show CDR1 as LGHNA and CDR2 as YNFKEQ.

This sequence joins TRBV19 and TRBJ2-2; D is unresolved. Looked up from germline, CDR1 is LNHDA and CDR2 is SQIVND (reference sequence). Trimming cost V 8 bases and J 3 bases, with 7 bases left between them. The CDR3 spans 12 residues. CDR3 nucleotide sequence: TGTGCCAGTTCCGACTACACCGGGGAGCTGTTTTTT. This translates into CASSDYTGELFF.

V is TRBV19 and J is TRBJ2-1; D perhaps matches TRBD1 (6 bases). V was pared by 5 bases and J by 8 bases, with 22 bases between. This CDR3 is built from 16 residues. CDR1 and CDR2 from the germline V gene are LNHDA and SQIVND (reference sequence). The CDR3 DNA is TGTGCCAGTAGTGTCAGGGGTCGCACCGCCACGGATGAGCAGTTCTTC. It codes for CASSVRGRTATDEQFF.

This sequence joins TRBV6-1 and TRBJ2-1; 11 bases match TRBD2. This CDR3 contains 14 residues. The junction had 4 bases not matched to a gene; V was cut back by 5 bases and J by 7 bases. Germline V gene data show CDR1 as MNHNS and CDR2 as SASEGT. CDR3 DNA sequence: TGTGCCAGCAGTAAGTCTAGCGGGAGGAATGAGCAGTTCTTC. Residues: CASSKSSGRNEQFF.

Only one count was recorded for this clone. The V gene is TRBV28, the J gene TRBJ1-2, with 8 nucleotides matching TRBD1. CDR3 size: 15 residues. The junction had 11 bases not matched to a gene; V was cut back by 3 bases and J by 8 bases. Germline CDR1 and CDR2: MDHEN and SYDVKM. Written as DNA, the CDR3 is TGTGCCAGCAGTTTGGTTCCCAGGGGGCAACGGGGCTACACCTTC. Translating it yields CASSLVPRGQRGYTF.

This chain joins TRBV11-2 and TRBJ2-3, with a weak D call TRBD2 (5 bases). V lost 2 bases and J lost 1, with 10 bases in between. Germline CDR1 reads SGHAT; CDR2 reads FQNNGV. CDR3 length: 15 amino acids. CDR3 nucleotides: TGTGCCAGCAGCTTATGGGTCGGGGGCACAGATACGCAGTATTTT. Its protein is CASSLWVGGTDTQYF.

The chain couples TRBV30 to TRBJ2-1; the D gene is possibly TRBD2 (5 bases). The V and J ends lost 5 bases and 6 bases respectively, with 17 bases between them. CDR3 length equals 14 residues. Germline V gives CDR1 GTSNPN, CDR2 SVGIG (reference sequence). CDR3 nucleotides: TGTGCCTGGGGGTTCCGGGGTACGGTCAATGAGCAGTTCTTC. Translation gives CAWGFRGTVNEQFF. The variable domain in full, with the rest retrieved from reference TRBV30 and TRBJ2-1, is SQTIHQWPATLVQPVGSPLSLECTVEGTSNPNLYWYRQAAGRGLQLLFYSVGIGQISSEVPQNLSASRPQDRQFILSSKKLLLSDSGFYLCAWGFRGTVNEQFFGPGTRLTVL.

The chain is built from TRBV18 and TRBJ2-6, with 8 bases that match TRBD1. CDR1 is KGHSH, CDR2 LQKENI, per germline. V lost 1 base and J lost 0; bases outside the gene matches: 8. CDR3 size: 19 residues. The CDR3 nucleotides read TGTGCCAGCTCACCACGGGGACAGGAGCACCTCTCTGGGGCCAACGTCCTGACTTTC. Residues: CASSPRGQEHLSGANVLTF.

The chain recombines TRBV27 with TRBJ2-2; D ambiguous. This CDR3 comprises 14 residues. V was trimmed by 7 bases and J by 3 bases, leaving 12 bases between them. Germline-derived CDR1 and CDR2 are MNHEY and SMNVEV (reference sequence). The CDR3 DNA follows: TGTGCCAGCACCATGACACTATACACCGGGGAGCTGTTTTTT. Translation: CASTMTLYTGELFF.

V gene TRBV5-1 combines with J gene TRBJ2-2; 8 nucleotides align to TRBD2. The V and J ends lost 0 bases and 2 bases, in that order; junction bases with no gene match: 3. Germline V CDR1 and CDR2: SGHRS, YFSETQ. This CDR3 comprises 16 residues. The CDR3 DNA follows: TGCGCCAGCAGCTTGGTCAGCGGGGGTAACACCGGGGAGCTGTTTTTT. Protein: CASSLVSGGNTGELFF.

The rearrangement joins TRBV30 to TRBJ2-7, with D unclear. V was pared by 1 base and J by 10 bases, with 11 bases between. The CDR3 has 11 residues. Germline CDR1 is GTSNPN and CDR2 is SVGIG (reference sequence). CDR3 in amino acids: CAWSGGVGQYF. The CDR3, as DNA: TGTGCCTGGAGTGGTGGGGTAGGTCAGTACTTC. Combining the CDR3 with reference TRBV30 and TRBJ2-7 gives the whole variable domain SQTIHQWPATLVQPVGSPLSLECTVEGTSNPNLYWYRQAAGRGLQLLFYSVGIGQISSEVPQNLSASRPQDRQFILSSKKLLLSDSGFYLCAWSGGVGQYFGPGTRLTVT.

V is TRBV12-2 and J is TRBJ1-2. TRBV12-2 is classified as a pseudogene. The CDR3 sequence is 14 residues long. The CDR3, as DNA: TGTGCAAGTCGCTTAGTCAGGTTTGAGGATGGCTACACCTTC. It translates to CASRLVRFEDGYTF.

This clone has just a few counts. This chain uses TRBV7-7 with TRBJ2-5; D perhaps matches TRBD2 (5 bases). Germline V lookup: CDR1 SSHAT, CDR2 FNYEAQ (reference sequence). The V and J ends lost 0 bases and 6 bases respectively, with 8 bases between them. CDR3 length: 13 residues. In DNA form, the CDR3 reads TGTGCCAGCAGCTTAGCAGCGGAGAAGACCCAGTACTTC. It translates to CASSLAAEKTQYF.

DNA for the CDR3: TGTGCCAGCAGTATTGACAGCCAAGAGACCCAGTACTTC. Its translation: CASSIDSQETQYF. The chain employs TRBV6-5 and TRBJ2-5; TRBD1 might be the D (5 bases). CDR1 and CDR2 from the germline V gene are MNHEY and SVGAGI. Deletions cut 5 bases from V and 1 base from J, with 8 bases between. The CDR3 length is 13 residues.